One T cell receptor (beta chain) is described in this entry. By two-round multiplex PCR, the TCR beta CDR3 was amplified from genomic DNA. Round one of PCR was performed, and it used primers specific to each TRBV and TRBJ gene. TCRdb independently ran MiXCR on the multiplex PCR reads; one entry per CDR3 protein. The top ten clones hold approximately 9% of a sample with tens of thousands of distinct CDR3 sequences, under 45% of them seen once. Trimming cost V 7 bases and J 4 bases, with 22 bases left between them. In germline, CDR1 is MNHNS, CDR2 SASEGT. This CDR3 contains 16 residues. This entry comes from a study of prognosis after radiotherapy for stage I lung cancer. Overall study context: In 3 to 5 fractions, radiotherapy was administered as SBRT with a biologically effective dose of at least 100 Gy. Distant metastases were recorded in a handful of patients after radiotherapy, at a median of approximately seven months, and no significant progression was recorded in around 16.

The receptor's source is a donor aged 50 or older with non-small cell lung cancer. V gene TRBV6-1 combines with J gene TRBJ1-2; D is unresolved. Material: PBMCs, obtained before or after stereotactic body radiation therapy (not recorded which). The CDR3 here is CASKYYSGNWGYGYTF. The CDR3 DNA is TGTGCCAGCAAATACTACTCGGGGAATTGGGGCTATGGCTACACCTTC.